One sample yielded the 16 T cell receptor beta chains listed below, sequenced in a study of T cell responses to AZD1222 COVID-19 vaccine. Assay used: immunoSEQ multiplex PCR; TCRdb lists only in-frame clones, some missing. The table has 160,000 or so clones, 90% seen once. The source was peripheral blood, collected on day 0 of AZD1222 vaccination. The source is an adult in good health.

The gene calls are TRBV7-9 and TRBJ2-7; 8 nucleotides line up with TRBD2. V was clipped by 5 bases and J by 2 bases; unmatched bases: 11. In germline, CDR1 is SEHNR, CDR2 FQNEAQ (reference sequence). CDR3 size: 16 residues. The chain's CDR3 is CASSNAWAGGPYEQYF. CDR3 coding DNA: TGTGCCAGCAGCAACGCGTGGGCGGGAGGCCCCTACGAGCAGTACTTC.

This clone was observed a single time. The chain uses TRBV28 and TRBJ1-5; 11 bases are a match to TRBD1. Losses at the gene ends were 3 bases for V and 3 bases for J; bases not matched to a gene: 10. Germline-derived CDR1 and CDR2 are MDHEN and SYDVKM. The CDR3 consists of 18 residues. The CDR3 sequence: CASSLWGRDRGNNQPQHF. CDR3 nucleotide sequence: TGTGCCAGCAGTTTGTGGGGGCGGGACAGGGGGAACAATCAGCCCCAGCATTTT.

The gene calls are TRBV9 and TRBJ2-1; D gene uncertain. V lost 0 bases and J 3 bases, leaving 4 bases between the germline ends. Germline-derived CDR1 and CDR2 are SGDLS and YYNGEE. This CDR3 comprises 13 residues. CDR3 region: CASSVDVYNEQFF. The DNA of the CDR3 is TGTGCCAGCAGCGTAGATGTCTACAATGAGCAGTTCTTC.

The chain is built from TRBV3-1 (or the pseudogene TRBV3-2) and TRBJ2-1; 10 bases are shared with TRBD2. CDR3 length equals 15 residues. Germline lookup yields CDR1 LGHDT and CDR2 YNNKEL (reference sequence). The ends lost 5 bases at V and 9 bases at J; junction bases unmatched: 10. CDR3 region: CASSKGLAFLGEQFF. In DNA form, the CDR3 reads TGTGCCAGCAGCAAGGGACTAGCGTTTTTGGGTGAGCAGTTCTTC.

CDR3 in DNA: TGTGCCAGCAGCTTAGAACTAGCGGGAGCCCCCCTATACAATGAGCAGTTCTTC. It specifies CASSLELAGAPLYNEQFF. The chain uses TRBV11-3 and TRBJ2-1; TRBD2 matches at 11 bases. CDR3 length: 18 residues. J lost 4 bases, V lost 0 bases, and 8 bases had no gene match. CDR1 is SGHNT, CDR2 YENEEA, per germline.

V and J are TRBV19 and TRBJ1-1; the match to TRBD1 covers 8 bases. Germline-derived CDR1 and CDR2 are LNHDA and SQIVND (reference sequence). This CDR3 region has 14 residues. J was trimmed by 1 base and V by 4 bases; bases with no gene match: 2. The CDR3 DNA follows: TGTGCCAGTAGTACGGACAGGGAGAACACTGAAGCTTTCTTT. Translation: CASSTDRENTEAFF.

This clone appeared a single time. The chain employs TRBV12-3 or TRBV12-4 and TRBJ2-5, with D uncertain. This CDR3 is 12 amino acids long. The germline V and J ends were trimmed by 2 bases and 9 bases, with 10 bases remaining between them. The CDR3 DNA sequence: TGTGCCAGCAGTTTACATCGAAGGGCCCAGTACTTC. This sequence encodes CASSLHRRAQYF.

The rearrangement joins TRBV19 to TRBJ1-1; D remains unclear. The CDR3 is 14 amino acids. With 3 bases removed from V and 0 bases from J, the gap between germline ends came to 8 bases. Germline assignment: CDR1 LNHDA and CDR2 SQIVND (reference sequence). CDR3 amino acids: CASSILGLNTEAFF. CDR3 bases: TGTGCCAGTAGTATCCTCGGCTTGAACACTGAAGCTTTCTTT.

V is TRBV18 and J is TRBJ2-4, with a tentative D call TRBD2 (6 bases). V lost 3 bases and J lost 2, with 11 bases in between. The CDR3 has 15 amino acids. Germline V lookup: CDR1 KGHSH, CDR2 LQKENI. The CDR3 region has the DNA TGTGCCAGCTCACCTACCGGGAGCCCCAAAAACATTCAGTACTTC. Protein sequence: CASSPTGSPKNIQYF.

The chain combines TRBV5-4 with TRBJ1-6; tentatively, D is TRBD1 (6 bases). The CDR3 is made up of 14 amino acids. Germline V gives CDR1 SGHNT, CDR2 YYREEE (reference sequence). Trimming cost V 1 base and J 6 bases, with 8 bases left between them. This CDR3 is CASSLQQGNSPLHF. The CDR3 DNA sequence: TGTGCCAGCAGCTTGCAACAGGGTAATTCACCCCTCCACTTT.

Points on this clone: Other DNA sequences in this sample translate to the same CDR3. This chain links TRBV12-3 or TRBV12-4 with TRBJ2-3; D remains unclear. This CDR3 has 11 amino acids. V was trimmed by 5 bases and J by 4 bases, leaving 4 bases between them. CDR3 in DNA: TGTGCCAGCAGTCTTTCAGATACGCAGTATTTT. It specifies CASSLSDTQYF.

CDR3 coding DNA: TGTGCCAGCAGTCATGGACAGGGGAGTGGAAACACCATATATTTT. Encoded protein: CASSHGQGSGNTIYF. This chain uses TRBV27 with TRBJ1-3; the match to TRBD1 covers 9 bases. Trimming cost V 5 bases and J 3 bases; bases outside gene matches: 5. This CDR3 spans 15 amino acids. Looked up from germline, CDR1 is MNHEY and CDR2 is SMNVEV (reference sequence).

The chain combines TRBV10-2 with TRBJ1-1; no clear D gene. This CDR3 is 13 amino acids long. Germline CDR1 WSHSY, CDR2 SAAADI. V was shortened by 3 bases and J by 0 bases, with 5 bases between the two germline ends. The CDR3 sequence: CASSDYLNTEAFF. In DNA form, the CDR3 reads TGCGCCAGCAGTGATTACTTGAACACTGAAGCTTTCTTT.

The chain recombines TRBV5-1 with TRBJ1-1; tentative D call: TRBD1 (6 bases). Trimming took off 0 bases at V and 4 bases at J, with 7 bases between the two ends. The CDR3 consists of 13 residues. Germline V gene sequence: CDR1 SGHRS, CDR2 YFSETQ. CDR3 residues: CASSLEGGTEAFF. CDR3 in DNA: TGCGCCAGCAGCTTGGAAGGGGGCACTGAAGCTTTCTTT.

V usage is TRBV9 and J usage is TRBJ2-7; D is perhaps TRBD1 (5 bases). The CDR3 has 16 amino acids. Germline CDR1 and CDR2: SGDLS and YYNGEE. The germline V and J ends were trimmed by 0 bases and 6 bases, with 19 bases remaining between them. This CDR3 is CASSVDGTQVLPEQYF. The CDR3 DNA is TGTGCCAGCAGCGTAGATGGAACACAGGTGTTGCCCGAGCAGTACTTC.

This clone appeared many times. This chain links TRBV7-2 with TRBJ2-7, with TRBD1 matching 12 bases. V shed 5 bases, J shed 3 bases, and the junction held 8 bases outside the gene matches. The germline CDR1 and CDR2 sequences are SGHTA and FQGNSA. The CDR3 has 16 amino acids. The CDR3 nucleotides read TGTGCCAGCAGCCTATTTGGGACAGGGGGCGTCTACGAGCAGTACTTC. Protein: CASSLFGTGGVYEQYF. Full variable domain (remainder filled in from reference TRBV7-2 and TRBJ2-7): GAGVSQSPSNKVTEKGKDVELRCDPISGHTALYWYRQSLGQGLEFLIYFQGNSAPDKSGLPSDRFSAERTGGSVSTLTIQRTQQEDSAVYLCASSLFGTGGVYEQYFGPGTRLTVT.